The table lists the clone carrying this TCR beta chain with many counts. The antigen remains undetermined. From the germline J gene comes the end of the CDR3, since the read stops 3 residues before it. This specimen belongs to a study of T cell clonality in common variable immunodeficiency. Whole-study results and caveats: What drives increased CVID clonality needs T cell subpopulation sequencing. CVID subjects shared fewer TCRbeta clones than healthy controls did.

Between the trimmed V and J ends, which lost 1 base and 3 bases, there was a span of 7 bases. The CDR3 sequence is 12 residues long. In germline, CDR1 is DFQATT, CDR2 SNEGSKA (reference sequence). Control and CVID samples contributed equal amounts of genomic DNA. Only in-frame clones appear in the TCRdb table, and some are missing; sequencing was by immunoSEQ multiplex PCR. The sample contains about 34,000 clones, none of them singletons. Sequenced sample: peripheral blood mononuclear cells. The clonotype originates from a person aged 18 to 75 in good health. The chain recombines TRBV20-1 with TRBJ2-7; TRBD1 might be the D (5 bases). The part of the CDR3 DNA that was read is TGCAGTGCTAGAGCAGACAGCTACGAG. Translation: CSARADSYE. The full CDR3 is CSARADSYEQYF.